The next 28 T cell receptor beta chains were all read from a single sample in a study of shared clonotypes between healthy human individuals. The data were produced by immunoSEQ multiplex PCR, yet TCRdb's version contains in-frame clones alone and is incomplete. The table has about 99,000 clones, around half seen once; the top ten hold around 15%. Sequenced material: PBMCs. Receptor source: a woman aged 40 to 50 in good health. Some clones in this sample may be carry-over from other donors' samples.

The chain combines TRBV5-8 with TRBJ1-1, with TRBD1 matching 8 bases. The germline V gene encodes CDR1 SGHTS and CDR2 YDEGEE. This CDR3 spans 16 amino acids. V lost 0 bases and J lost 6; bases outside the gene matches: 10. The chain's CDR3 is CASSLAWTGRGAEAFF. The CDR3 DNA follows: TGTGCCAGCAGCTTGGCCTGGACAGGGCGGGGGGCTGAAGCTTTCTTT.

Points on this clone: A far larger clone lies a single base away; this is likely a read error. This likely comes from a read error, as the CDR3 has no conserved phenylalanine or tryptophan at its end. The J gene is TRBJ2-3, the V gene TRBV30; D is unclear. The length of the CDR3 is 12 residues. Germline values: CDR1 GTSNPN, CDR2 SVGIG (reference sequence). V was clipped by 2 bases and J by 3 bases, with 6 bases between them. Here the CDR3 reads CAWSLETDTQYL. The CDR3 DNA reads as TGTGCCTGGAGTCTGGAGACAGATACGCAGTATCTT.

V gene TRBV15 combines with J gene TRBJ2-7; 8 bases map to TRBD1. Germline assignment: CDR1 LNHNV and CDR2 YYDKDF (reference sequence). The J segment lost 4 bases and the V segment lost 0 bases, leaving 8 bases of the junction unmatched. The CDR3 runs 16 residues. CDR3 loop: CATSRDTPRQGYEQYF. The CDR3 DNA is TGTGCCACCAGCAGAGATACCCCGCGACAGGGGTACGAGCAGTACTTC.

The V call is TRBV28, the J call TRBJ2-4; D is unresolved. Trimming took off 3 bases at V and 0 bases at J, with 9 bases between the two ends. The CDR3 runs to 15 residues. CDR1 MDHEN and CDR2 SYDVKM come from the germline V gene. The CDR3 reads CASSFRIGAKNIQYF. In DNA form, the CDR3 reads TGTGCCAGCAGTTTTAGGATAGGAGCCAAAAACATTCAGTACTTC.

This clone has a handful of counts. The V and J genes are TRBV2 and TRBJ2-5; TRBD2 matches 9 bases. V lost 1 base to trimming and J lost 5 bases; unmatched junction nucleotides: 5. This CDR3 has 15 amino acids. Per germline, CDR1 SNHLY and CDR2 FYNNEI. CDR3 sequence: CASSEVAGEVETQYF. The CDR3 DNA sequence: TGTGCCAGCAGTGAAGTAGCGGGAGAGGTGGAGACCCAGTACTTC.

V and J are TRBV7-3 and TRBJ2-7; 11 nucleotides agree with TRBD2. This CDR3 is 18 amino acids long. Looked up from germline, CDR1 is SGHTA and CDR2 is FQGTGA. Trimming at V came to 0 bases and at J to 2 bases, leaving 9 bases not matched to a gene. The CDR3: CASSLTSSGRSSPYEQYF. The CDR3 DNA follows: TGTGCCAGCAGCTTAACCTCTAGCGGGAGGAGTAGCCCCTACGAGCAGTACTTC.

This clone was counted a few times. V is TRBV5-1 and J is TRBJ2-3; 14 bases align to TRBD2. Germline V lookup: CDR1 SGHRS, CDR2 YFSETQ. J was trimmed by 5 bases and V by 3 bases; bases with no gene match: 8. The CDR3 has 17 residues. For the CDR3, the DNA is TGCGCCAGCAGCTCTGGACTAGCGGGAGGACAGGGAGATACGCAGTATTTT. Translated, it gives CASSSGLAGGQGDTQYF.

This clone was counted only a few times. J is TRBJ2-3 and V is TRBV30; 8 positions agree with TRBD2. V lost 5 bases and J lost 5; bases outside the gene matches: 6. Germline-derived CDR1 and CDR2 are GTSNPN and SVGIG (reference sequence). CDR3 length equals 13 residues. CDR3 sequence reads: CAWETSERDTQYF. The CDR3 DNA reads TGTGCCTGGGAGACTAGCGAGAGAGATACGCAGTATTTT.

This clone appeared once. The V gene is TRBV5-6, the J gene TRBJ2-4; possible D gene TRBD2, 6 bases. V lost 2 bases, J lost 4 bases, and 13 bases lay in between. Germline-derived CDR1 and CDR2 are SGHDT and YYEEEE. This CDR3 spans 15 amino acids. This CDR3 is CASSFEFGGKNIQYF. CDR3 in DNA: TGTGCCAGCAGCTTTGAGTTTGGGGGGAAAAACATTCAGTACTTC.

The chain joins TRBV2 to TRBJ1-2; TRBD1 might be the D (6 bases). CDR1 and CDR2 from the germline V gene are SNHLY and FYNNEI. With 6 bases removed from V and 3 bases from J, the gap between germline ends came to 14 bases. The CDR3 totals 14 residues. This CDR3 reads CASSQGTNYYGYTF. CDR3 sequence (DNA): TGTGCCAGCAGCCAAGGGACAAACTACTATGGCTACACCTTC.

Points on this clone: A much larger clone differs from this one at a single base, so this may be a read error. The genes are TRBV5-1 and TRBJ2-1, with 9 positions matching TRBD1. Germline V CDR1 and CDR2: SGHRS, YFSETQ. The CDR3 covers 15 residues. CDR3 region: CASSDTGGTYSEQFF. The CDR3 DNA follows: TGCGCCAGCAGCGATACAGGGGGCACCTACAGTGAGCAGTTCTTC.

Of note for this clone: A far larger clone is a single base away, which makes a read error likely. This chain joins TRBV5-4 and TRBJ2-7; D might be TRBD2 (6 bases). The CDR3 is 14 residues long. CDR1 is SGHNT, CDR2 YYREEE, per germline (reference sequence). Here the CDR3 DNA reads TGCGCCAGCAGCCAATCTGCGGGGCCCTACGAGCAGTACTTC. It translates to CASSQSAGPYEQYF.

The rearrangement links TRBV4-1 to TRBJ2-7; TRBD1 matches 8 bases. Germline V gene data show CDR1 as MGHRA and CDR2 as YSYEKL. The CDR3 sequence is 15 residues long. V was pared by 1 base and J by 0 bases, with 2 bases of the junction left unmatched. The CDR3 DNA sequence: TGCGCCAGCAGCCAAGGGACAGGGAGCTCCTACGAGCAGTACTTC. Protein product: CASSQGTGSSYEQYF.

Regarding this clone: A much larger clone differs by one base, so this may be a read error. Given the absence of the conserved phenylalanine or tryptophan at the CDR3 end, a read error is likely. This CDR3 reads CASSGSGNTGELFS. For the CDR3, the DNA is TGCGCCAGCAGCGGTTCAGGAAACACCGGGGAGCTGTTTTCT. The chain uses TRBV5-1 and TRBJ2-2; the D is unclear. Germline V gives CDR1 SGHRS, CDR2 YFSETQ. The CDR3 loop spans 14 amino acids. Trimming shortened V by 4 bases and J by 2 bases, and 9 bases separated the two germline ends.

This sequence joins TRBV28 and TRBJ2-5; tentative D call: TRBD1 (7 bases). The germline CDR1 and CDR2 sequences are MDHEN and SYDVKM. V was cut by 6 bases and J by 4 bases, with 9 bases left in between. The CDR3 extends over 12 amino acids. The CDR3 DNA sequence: TGTGCCAGCAGGCAGGGGGGAGAGACCCAGTACTTC. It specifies CASRQGGETQYF.

CDR3 bases: TGTGCCAAGACAGAGAACACTGAAGCTTTCTTT. This codes for CAKTENTEAFF. The V call is TRBV27, the J call TRBJ1-1; possibly TRBD1 for D (5 bases). This CDR3 is 11 amino acids long. CDR1 and CDR2 from the germline V gene are MNHEY and SMNVEV (reference sequence). With 10 bases removed from V and 1 base from J, the gap between germline ends came to 7 bases.

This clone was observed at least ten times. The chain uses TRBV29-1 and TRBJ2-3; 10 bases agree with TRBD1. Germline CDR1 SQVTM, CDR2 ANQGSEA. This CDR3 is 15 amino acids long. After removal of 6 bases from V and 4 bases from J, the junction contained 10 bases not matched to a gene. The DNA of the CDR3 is TGCAGCGTCGAGATGACAGGGGGCGCATCAGATACGCAGTATTTT. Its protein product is CSVEMTGGASDTQYF.

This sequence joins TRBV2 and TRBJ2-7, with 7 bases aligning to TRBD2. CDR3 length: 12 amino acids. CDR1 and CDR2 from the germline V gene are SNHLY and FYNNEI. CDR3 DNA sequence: TGTGGCTCGAGGGAGGGTTTTTACGAGCAGTACTTC. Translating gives CGSREGFYEQYF.

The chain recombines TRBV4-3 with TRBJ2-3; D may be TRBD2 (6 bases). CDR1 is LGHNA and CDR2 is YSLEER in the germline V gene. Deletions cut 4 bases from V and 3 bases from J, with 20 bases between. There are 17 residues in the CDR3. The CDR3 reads CASSPQKVGTETDTQYF. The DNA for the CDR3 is TGCGCCAGCAGCCCCCAGAAGGTCGGGACTGAGACAGATACGCAGTATTTT.

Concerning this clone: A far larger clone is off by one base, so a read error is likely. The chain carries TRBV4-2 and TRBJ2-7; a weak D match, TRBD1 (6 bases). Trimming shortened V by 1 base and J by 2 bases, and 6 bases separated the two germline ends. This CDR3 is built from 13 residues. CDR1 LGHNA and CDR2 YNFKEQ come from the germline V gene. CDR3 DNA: TGTGCCAGCAGCCAAGGACAGGCCTACGAGCAGTACTTC. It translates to CASSQGQAYEQYF.

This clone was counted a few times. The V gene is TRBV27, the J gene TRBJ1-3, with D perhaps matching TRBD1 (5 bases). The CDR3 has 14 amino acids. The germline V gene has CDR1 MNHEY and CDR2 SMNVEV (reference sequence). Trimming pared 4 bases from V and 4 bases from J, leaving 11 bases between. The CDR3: CASSSTVDGNTIYF. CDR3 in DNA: TGTGCCAGCAGTTCGACAGTGGACGGAAACACCATATATTTT.

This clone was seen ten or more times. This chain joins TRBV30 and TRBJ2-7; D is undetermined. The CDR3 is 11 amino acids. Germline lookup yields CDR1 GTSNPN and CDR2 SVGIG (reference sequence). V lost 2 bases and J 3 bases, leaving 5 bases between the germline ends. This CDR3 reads CAWSSNYEQYF. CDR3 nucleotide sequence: TGTGCCTGGAGTTCAAACTACGAGCAGTACTTC. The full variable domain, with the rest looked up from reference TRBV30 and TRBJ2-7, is SQTIHQWPATLVQPVGSPLSLECTVEGTSNPNLYWYRQAAGRGLQLLFYSVGIGQISSEVPQNLSASRPQDRQFILSSKKLLLSDSGFYLCAWSSNYEQYFGPGTRLTVT.

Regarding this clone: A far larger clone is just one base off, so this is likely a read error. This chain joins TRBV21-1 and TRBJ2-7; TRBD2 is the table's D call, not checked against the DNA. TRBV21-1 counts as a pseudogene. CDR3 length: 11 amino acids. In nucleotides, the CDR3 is TGTGCCAGCAGTTATACTTACGAGCAGTACTTC. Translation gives CASSYTYEQYF.

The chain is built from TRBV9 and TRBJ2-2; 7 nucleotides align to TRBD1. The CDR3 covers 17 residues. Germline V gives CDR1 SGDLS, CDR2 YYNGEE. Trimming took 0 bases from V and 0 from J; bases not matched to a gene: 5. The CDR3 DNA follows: TGTGCCAGCAGCGTAGGGCTCGGGACAGCGAACACCGGGGAGCTGTTTTTT. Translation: CASSVGLGTANTGELFF.

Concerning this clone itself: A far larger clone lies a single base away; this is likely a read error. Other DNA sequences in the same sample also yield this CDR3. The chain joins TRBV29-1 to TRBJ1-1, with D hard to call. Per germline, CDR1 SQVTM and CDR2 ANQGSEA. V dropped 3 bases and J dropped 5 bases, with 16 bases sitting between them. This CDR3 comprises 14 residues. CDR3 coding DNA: TGCAGCGTTGACCGGGCCGGGGTTTATACTGAAGCTTTCTTT. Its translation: CSVDRAGVYTEAFF.

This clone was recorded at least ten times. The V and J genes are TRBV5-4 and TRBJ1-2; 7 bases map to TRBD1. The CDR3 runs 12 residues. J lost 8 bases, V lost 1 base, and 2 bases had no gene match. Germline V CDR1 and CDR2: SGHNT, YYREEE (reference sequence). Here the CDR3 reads CASSLTGVGYTF. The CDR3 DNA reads TGTGCCAGCAGCTTGACAGGGGTGGGCTACACCTTC.

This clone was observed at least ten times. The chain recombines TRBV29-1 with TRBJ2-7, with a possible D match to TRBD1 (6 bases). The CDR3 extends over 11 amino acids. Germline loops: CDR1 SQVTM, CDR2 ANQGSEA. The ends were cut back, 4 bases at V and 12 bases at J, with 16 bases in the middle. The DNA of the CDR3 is TGCAGCGTTGGAGAACGGGACAATCCGTACTTC. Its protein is CSVGERDNPYF.

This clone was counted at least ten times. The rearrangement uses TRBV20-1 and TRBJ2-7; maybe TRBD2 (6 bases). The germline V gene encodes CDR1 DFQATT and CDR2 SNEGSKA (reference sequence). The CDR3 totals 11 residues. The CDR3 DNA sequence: TGCAGCAGACTAGTCTTAGGCGAGCAGTACTTC. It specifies CSRLVLGEQYF.